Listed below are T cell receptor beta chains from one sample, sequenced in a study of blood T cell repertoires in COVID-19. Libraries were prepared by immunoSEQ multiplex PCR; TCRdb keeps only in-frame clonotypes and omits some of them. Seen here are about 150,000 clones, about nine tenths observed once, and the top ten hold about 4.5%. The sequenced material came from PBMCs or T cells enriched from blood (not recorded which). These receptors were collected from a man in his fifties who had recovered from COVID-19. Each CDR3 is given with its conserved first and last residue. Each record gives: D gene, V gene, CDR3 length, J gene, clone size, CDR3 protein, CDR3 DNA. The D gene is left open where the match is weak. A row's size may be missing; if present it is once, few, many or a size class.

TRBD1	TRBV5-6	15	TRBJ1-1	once	CASSTRTGGGTEAFF	TGTGCCAGCAGCACGCGGACAGGGGGTGGGACTGAAGCTTTCTTT
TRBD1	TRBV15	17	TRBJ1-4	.	CATSNGGRGLAAEKLFF	TGTGCCACCAGCAATGGGGGCAGGGGGTTGGCGGCTGAAAAACTGTTTTTT
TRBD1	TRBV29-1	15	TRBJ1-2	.	CSVERSGTGGYGYTF	TGCAGCGTTGAAAGAAGTGGGACAGGGGGCTATGGCTACACCTTC
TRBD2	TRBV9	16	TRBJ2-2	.	CASSVYGRASTGELFF	TGTGCCAGCAGCGTATACGGGAGGGCCTCAACCGGGGAGCTGTTTTTT
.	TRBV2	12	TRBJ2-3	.	CASSEARSTQYF	TGTGCCAGCAGTGAAGCGAGGAGTACGCAGTATTTT
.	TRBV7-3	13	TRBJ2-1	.	CASSAGNYNEQFF	TGTGCCAGCAGCGCCGGGAATTACAATGAGCAGTTCTTC
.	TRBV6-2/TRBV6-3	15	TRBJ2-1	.	CASSPSGAGNNEQFF	TGTGCCAGCAGTCCCAGTGGGGCGGGGAACAATGAGCAGTTCTTC
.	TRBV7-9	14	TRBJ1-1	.	CASRPDRANTEAFF	TGTGCCAGCAGGCCGGACAGAGCGAACACTGAAGCTTTCTTT
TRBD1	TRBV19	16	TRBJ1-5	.	CASSIPGQGAGQPQHF	TGTGCCAGTAGTATACCAGGACAGGGGGCTGGTCAGCCCCAGCATTTT
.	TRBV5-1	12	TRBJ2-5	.	CASRDNEETQYF	TGCGCCAGCAGGGACAACGAAGAGACCCAGTACTTC
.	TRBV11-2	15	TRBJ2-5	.	CASSLVRGNQETQYF	TGTGCCAGCAGCTTAGTCAGGGGAAACCAAGAGACCCAGTACTTC
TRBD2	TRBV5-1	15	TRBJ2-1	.	CASSFGLADNNEQFF	TGCGCCAGCAGCTTCGGACTAGCGGATAACAATGAGCAGTTCTTC
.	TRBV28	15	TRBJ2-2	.	CASMRRLANTGELFF	TGTGCCAGCATGAGGAGGCTAGCGAACACCGGGGAGCTGTTTTTT
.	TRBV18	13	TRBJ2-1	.	CASSPGSDNEQFF	TGTGCCAGCTCACCAGGGAGCGACAATGAGCAGTTCTTC
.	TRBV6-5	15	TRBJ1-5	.	CASSRKTEGGQPQHF	TGTGCCAGCAGCAGAAAGACTGAAGGAGGGCAGCCCCAGCATTTT
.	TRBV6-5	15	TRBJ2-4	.	CASRGPGLAKNIQYF	TGTGCCAGCAGGGGTCCGGGACTAGCCAAAAACATTCAGTACTTC
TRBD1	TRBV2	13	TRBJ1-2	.	CASKRQGYYGYTF	TGTGCCAGCAAAAGACAGGGTTACTATGGCTACACCTTC
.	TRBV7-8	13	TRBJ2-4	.	CASSLAKADIQYF	TGTGCCAGCAGCTTAGCGAAGGCGGACATTCAGTACTTC
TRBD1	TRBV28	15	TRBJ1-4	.	CASSFPGQGNEKLFF	TGTGCCAGCAGTTTTCCGGGACAGGGGAATGAAAAACTGTTTTTT
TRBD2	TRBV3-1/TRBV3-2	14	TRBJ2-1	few	CASSFSGSTDEQFF	TGTGCCAGCAGCTTTAGCGGGAGTACCGATGAGCAGTTCTTC
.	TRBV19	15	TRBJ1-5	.	CASCIRTNSNQPQHF	TGTGCCAGTTGTATCCGGACAAATAGCAATCAGCCCCAGCATTTT
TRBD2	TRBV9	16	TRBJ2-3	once	CASSASGGPYTDTQYF	TGTGCCAGCAGCGCTAGCGGGGGGCCTTACACAGATACGCAGTATTTT
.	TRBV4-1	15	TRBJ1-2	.	CASTQNHQVRGGYTF	TGCGCCAGCACCCAGAATCATCAAGTGAGAGGTGGCTACACCTTC
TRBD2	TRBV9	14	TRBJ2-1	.	CASGTSGGPNEQFF	TGTGCCAGCGGAACTAGCGGGGGACCAAATGAGCAGTTCTTC
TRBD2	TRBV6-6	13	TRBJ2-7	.	CASCLAGHYEQYF	TGTGCCAGCTGCCTAGCGGGACACTACGAGCAGTACTTC
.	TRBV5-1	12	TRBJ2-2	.	CASSFSTGELFF	TGCGCCAGCAGCTTCTCCACCGGGGAGCTGTTTTTT